The 5 T cell receptor beta chains presented below share a single source sample, sequenced in a study of blood T cell repertoires in COVID-19. Produced via immunoSEQ multiplex PCR; TCRdb's table is partial and in-frame only. The table has about 90,000 clones, roughly 80% seen once. The source material was peripheral blood. These receptors were collected from a woman between 65 and 79 years old with acute or convalescent COVID-19.

This clone has more than one count but fewer than ten. The chain links TRBV11-2 to TRBJ1-6; a possible D gene is TRBD1 (6 bases). V was shortened by 3 bases and J by 5 bases, with 17 bases between the two germline ends. Germline loops: CDR1 SGHAT, CDR2 FQNNGV. The CDR3 sequence is 17 residues long. This CDR3 reads CASSLFRIRGDNSPLHF. The CDR3 DNA is TGTGCCAGCAGCTTGTTTCGTATCAGGGGTGATAATTCACCCCTCCACTTT.

The V call is TRBV19, the J call TRBJ1-5, with 10 bases identical to TRBD1. The CDR3 contains 18 residues. V shed 6 bases and J 1 base; nucleotides not matched to a gene: 12. From germline, CDR1 is LNHDA and CDR2 SQIVND (reference sequence). DNA of the CDR3: TGTGCCAGTAGCCAATTGGTGGGGACAGGGGTAAGCAATCAGCCCCAGCATTTT. Translation gives CASSQLVGTGVSNQPQHF.

The V call is TRBV7-2, the J call TRBJ1-2, with TRBD1 as a possible D gene (5 bases). This CDR3 has 15 residues. The V end was cut by 1 base, the J end by 6 bases, with 15 bases between. Germline CDR1 and CDR2: SGHTA and FQGNSA. The CDR3: CASSLGRWEGNGYTF. CDR3 DNA sequence: TGTGCCAGCAGCTTAGGCAGGTGGGAGGGGAATGGCTACACCTTC.

The J gene is TRBJ1-1, the V gene TRBV4-1; D is unclear. CDR1 and CDR2 (germline): MGHRA, YSYEKL. The CDR3 has 13 residues. V lost 1 base and J lost 11, with 14 bases in between. CDR3 sequence: CASSQGVPQRAFF. In DNA, the CDR3 is TGCGCCAGCAGCCAAGGTGTCCCCCAACGGGCTTTCTTT.

This clone was picked up a small number of times. The gene calls are TRBV7-2 and TRBJ2-7, with D perhaps TRBD1 (5 bases). The germline V gene encodes CDR1 SGHTA and CDR2 FQGNSA. This CDR3 has 15 residues. V shed 8 bases and J shed 3 bases, with 20 bases lying between them. The CDR3 DNA reads as TGTGCCAGCGGCCGTCCAGGGCAGAAATTCTACGAGCAGTACTTC. This sequence encodes CASGRPGQKFYEQYF.